This T cell receptor beta chain was retrieved from a study of response to subunit inactivated influenza vaccine. In the case of this clonotype: The antigen is undetermined.

One entry per CDR3 protein, called by TCRdb with MiXCR from the RT-PCR reads. The sample records 500,000 to 600,000 distinct CDR3 sequences, about 15% being singletons. Study-wide points: Authors suggested each seasonal influenza vaccination recruits few new T cells.

The CDR3 runs to 15 residues. Germline-derived CDR1 and CDR2 are MNHEY and SMNVEV (reference sequence). The V gene lost 2 bases and the J gene lost 2 bases, with 13 bases spanning the gap. The receptor was derived from a man in his forties or fifties who received an inactivated influenza vaccine. Here the sequenced sample was PBMCs from blood, taken about 11 days after vaccination. This sequence joins TRBV27 and TRBJ2-7; possible D gene TRBD2, 6 bases. The CDR3 nucleotides read TGTGCCAGCAGTTTAAACCAGGGACTTCCCTACGAGCAGTACTTC. Amino acid sequence: CASSLNQGLPYEQYF.